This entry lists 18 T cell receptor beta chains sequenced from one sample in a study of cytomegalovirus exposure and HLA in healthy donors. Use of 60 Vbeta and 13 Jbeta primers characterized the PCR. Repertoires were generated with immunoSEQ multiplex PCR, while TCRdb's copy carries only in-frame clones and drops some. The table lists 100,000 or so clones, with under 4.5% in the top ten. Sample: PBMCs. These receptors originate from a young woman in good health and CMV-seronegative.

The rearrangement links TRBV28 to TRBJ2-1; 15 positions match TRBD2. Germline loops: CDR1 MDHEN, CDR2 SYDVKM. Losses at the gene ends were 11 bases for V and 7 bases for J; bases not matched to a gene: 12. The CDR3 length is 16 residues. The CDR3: CAHGLAGGLGRNEQFF. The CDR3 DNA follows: TGTGCCCATGGACTAGCGGGAGGGCTAGGGAGAAATGAGCAGTTCTTC. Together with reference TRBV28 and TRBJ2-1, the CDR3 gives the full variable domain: DVKVTQSSRYLVKRTGEKVFLECVQDMDHENMFWYRQDPGLGLRLIYFSYDVKMKEKGDIPEGYSVSREKKERFSLILESASTNQTSMYLCAHGLAGGLGRNEQFFGPGTRLTVL.

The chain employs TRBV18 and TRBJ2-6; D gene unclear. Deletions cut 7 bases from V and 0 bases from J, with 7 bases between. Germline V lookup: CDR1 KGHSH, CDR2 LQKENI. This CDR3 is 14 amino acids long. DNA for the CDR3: TGTGCCAGCTTAGCCTTCTCTGGGGCCAACGTCCTGACTTTC. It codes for CASLAFSGANVLTF.

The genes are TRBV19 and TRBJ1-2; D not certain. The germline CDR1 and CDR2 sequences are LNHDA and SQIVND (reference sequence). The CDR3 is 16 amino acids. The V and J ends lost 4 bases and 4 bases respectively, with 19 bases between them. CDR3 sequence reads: CASSKVGGLKGYGYTF. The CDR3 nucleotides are TGTGCCAGTAGTAAGGTCGGAGGTCTGAAGGGCTATGGCTACACCTTC.

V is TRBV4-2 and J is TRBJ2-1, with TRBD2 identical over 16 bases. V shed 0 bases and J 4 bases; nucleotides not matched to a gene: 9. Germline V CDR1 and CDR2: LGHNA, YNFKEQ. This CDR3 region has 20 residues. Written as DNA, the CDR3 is TGTGCCAGCAGCCAAGATCTCGGGACTAGCGGGGGGGAATGGTACAATGAGCAGTTCTTC. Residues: CASSQDLGTSGGEWYNEQFF.

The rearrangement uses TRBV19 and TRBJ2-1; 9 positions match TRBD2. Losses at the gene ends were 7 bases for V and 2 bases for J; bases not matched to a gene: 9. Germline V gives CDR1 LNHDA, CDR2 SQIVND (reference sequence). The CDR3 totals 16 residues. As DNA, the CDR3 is TGTGCCAGTAACCCGGGAGGCGGGAGGGCCTACAATGAGCAGTTCTTC. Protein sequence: CASNPGGGRAYNEQFF.

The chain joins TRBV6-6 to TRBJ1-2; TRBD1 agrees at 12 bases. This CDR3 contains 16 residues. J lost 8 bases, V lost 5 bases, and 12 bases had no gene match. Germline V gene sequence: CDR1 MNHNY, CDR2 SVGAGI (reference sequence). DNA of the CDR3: TGTGCCAGCAGTAATTCCGGGACAGGGGGCGTAGGGGGCTACACCTTC. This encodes CASSNSGTGGVGGYTF.

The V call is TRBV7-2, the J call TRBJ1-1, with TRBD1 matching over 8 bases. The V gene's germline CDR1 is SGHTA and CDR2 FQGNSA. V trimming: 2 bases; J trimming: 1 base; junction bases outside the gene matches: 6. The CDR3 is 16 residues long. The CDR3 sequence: CASSLSTGTGNTEAFF. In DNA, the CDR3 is TGTGCCAGCAGCTTATCAACCGGGACAGGGAACACTGAAGCTTTCTTT. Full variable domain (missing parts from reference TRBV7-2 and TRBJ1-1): GAGVSQSPSNKVTEKGKDVELRCDPISGHTALYWYRQSLGQGLEFLIYFQGNSAPDKSGLPSDRFSAERTGGSVSTLTIQRTQQEDSAVYLCASSLSTGTGNTEAFFGQGTRLTVV.

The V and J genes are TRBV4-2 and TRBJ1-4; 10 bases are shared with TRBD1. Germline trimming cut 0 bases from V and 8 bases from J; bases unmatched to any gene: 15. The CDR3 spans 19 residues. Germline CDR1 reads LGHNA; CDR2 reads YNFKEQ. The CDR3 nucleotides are TGTGCCAGCAGCCAAGACAGGTCCCTCCTATGGACAGGGGGGGAAAAACTGTTTTTT. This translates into CASSQDRSLLWTGGEKLFF.

The DNA for the CDR3 is TGTGCCAGCAGTTACCTAGGGGGCTCCTACGAGCAGTACTTC. Translated, it gives CASSYLGGSYEQYF. The V gene is TRBV6-5, the J gene TRBJ2-7; tentative D call: TRBD1 (6 bases). The germline V gene encodes CDR1 MNHEY and CDR2 SVGAGI. The V end lost 2 bases, the J end lost 0 bases, and 8 bases lay between the germline ends. This CDR3 has 14 amino acids.

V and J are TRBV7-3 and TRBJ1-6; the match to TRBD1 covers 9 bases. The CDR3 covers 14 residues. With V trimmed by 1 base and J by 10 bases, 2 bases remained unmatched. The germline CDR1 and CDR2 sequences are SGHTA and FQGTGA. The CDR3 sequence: CASSLNRGQSPLHF. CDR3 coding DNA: TGTGCCAGCAGCTTAAACAGGGGGCAATCACCCCTCCACTTT.

The CDR3 DNA is TGTGCCAGCAGCTTCGACAGCGCCTTCACAGATACGCAGTATTTT. This codes for CASSFDSAFTDTQYF. The chain uses TRBV7-9 and TRBJ2-3, with D perhaps TRBD1 (5 bases). Germline CDR1 reads SEHNR; CDR2 reads FQNEAQ (reference sequence). Trimming removed 3 bases at V and 2 bases at J, with 12 bases between. The CDR3 is 15 amino acids.

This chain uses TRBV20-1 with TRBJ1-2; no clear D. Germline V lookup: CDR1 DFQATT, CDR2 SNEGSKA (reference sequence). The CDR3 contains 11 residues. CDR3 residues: CSARNNYGYTF. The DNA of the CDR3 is TGCAGCGCCAGGAATAACTATGGCTACACCTTC.

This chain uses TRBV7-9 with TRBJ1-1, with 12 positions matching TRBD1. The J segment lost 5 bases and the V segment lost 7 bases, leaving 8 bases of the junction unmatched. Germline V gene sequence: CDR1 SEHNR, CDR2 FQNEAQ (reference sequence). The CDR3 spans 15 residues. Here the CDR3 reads CASTVGTGGYTEAFF. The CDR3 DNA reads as TGTGCCAGCACCGTCGGGACAGGGGGCTATACTGAAGCTTTCTTT.

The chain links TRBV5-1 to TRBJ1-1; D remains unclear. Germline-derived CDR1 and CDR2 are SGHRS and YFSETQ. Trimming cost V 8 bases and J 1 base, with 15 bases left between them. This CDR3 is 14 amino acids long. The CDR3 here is CASSVESSNTEAFF. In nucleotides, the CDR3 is TGCGCCAGTTCGGTAGAATCTTCGAACACTGAAGCTTTCTTT.

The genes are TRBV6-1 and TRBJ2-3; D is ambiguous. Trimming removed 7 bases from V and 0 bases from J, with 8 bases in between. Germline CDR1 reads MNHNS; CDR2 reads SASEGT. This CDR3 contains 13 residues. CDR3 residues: CASTLDSTDTQYF. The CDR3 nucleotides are TGTGCCAGCACCCTAGACAGCACAGATACGCAGTATTTT.

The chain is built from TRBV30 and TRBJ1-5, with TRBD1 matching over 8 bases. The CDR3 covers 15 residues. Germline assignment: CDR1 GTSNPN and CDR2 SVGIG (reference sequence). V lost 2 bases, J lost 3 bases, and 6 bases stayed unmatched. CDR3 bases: TGTGCCTGGAGTATACGGACAGGGTCCAATCAGCCCCAGCATTTT. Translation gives CAWSIRTGSNQPQHF.

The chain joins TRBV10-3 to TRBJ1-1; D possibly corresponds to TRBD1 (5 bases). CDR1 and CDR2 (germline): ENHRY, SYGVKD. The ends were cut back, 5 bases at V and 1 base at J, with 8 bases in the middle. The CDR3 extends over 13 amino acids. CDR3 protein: CAISLTENTEAFF. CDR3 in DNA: TGTGCCATCAGTCTGACAGAGAACACTGAAGCTTTCTTT.

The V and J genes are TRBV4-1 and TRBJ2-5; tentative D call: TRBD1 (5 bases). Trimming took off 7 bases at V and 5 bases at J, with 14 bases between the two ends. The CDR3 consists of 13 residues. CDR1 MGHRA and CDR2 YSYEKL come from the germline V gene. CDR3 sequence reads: CASKGWNGETQYF. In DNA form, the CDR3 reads TGCGCCAGCAAGGGGTGGAATGGGGAGACCCAGTACTTC.